This TCR beta chain was found in a study of blood T cells in healthy people across ages. No fewer than 5.5 micrograms of total RNA were isolated from every sample. The length of the CDR3 is 14 residues. CDR1 and CDR2 from the germline V gene are MNHNY and SVGAGI (reference sequence). The V end lost 5 bases, the J end lost 0 bases, and 11 bases lay between the germline ends. Primed by a sample-barcoded 5' primer and a J-beta primer mix, a second PCR proceeded for 7 to 11 cycles. In TCRdb, the 5' RACE reads were re-called with MiXCR into one record per CDR3 protein. The sample records 700,000 to 950,000 distinct CDR3 sequences, 58% being singletons. Regarding this clonotype: The antigen remains undetermined.

General study findings and limits: Diversity of TCR beta per million T cells declined in a roughly linear way with age. The authors considered diversity estimates from one million T cells to be underestimates.

This clonotype was obtained from a man between 25 and 39 years old in good health. Sequencing used blood. The rearrangement links TRBV6-6 to TRBJ2-7; the D call may be TRBD1 or TRBD2 (5 bases each). This chain's CDR3 is CASSGRGYSYEQYF. DNA of the CDR3: TGTGCCAGCAGTGGACGGGGCTACTCCTACGAGCAGTACTTC.